A selection of T cell receptor beta chains follows, all from one sample in a study of OX40 agonist ivuxolimab in advanced cancers. Profiled with immunoSEQ multiplex PCR; TCRdb holds only in-frame clones, not every one. The sample includes almost 90,000 clones, approximately 91% of them seen just once. The material sequenced was CD4+ or CD8+ T cells sorted from blood, taken in a trial of the OX40 agonist ivuxolimab. The source of these receptors is an adult with an advanced solid tumor such as melanoma, head and neck, liver or kidney cancer. CDR3s include the opening cysteine and the closing phenylalanine or tryptophan. D genes are given only for firm matches. The listing skips clone size in some rows; elsewhere it reads once, few, many or a size class.

d_gene,len,abundance,v_gene,j_gene,CDR3nt,CDR3aa
TRBD1,14,.,TRBV30,TRBJ2-7,TGTGCCTGGAGTGTACGTCGGGACAGCTACGAGCAGTACTTC,CAWSVRRDSYEQYF
.,12,once,TRBV6-6,TRBJ1-1,TGTGCCAGCAGTACGCAGGGTTCTGAAGCTTTCTTT,CASSTQGSEAFF
TRBD1,14,.,TRBV7-2,TRBJ2-7,TGTGCCAGCAGCCAGGACAGGGGGCGTTACGAGCAGTACTTC,CASSQDRGRYEQYF
TRBD1,14,.,TRBV28,TRBJ1-1,TGTGCCAGCAGTCTCCCGACAGGGTCTGTTGAAGCTTTCTTT,CASSLPTGSVEAFF
.,13,.,TRBV5-1,TRBJ2-7,TGCGCCAGCAGCTTGGGGCAGTCGTACGAGCAGTACTTC,CASSLGQSYEQYF
TRBD2,15,.,TRBV5-1,TRBJ2-1,TGCGCCAGCCTCGGACTAGCGGGGGGGAACAATGAGCAGTTCTTC,CASLGLAGGNNEQFF
.,15,.,TRBV5-1,TRBJ1-5,TGCGCCAGCAGCTTGGTGGGGGCTAGCAATCAGCCCCAGCATTTT,CASSLVGASNQPQHF
TRBD2,19,.,TRBV5-1,TRBJ2-2,TGCGCCAGCAGCGCCCGCCGCCCTAGCGGGGTTTCGGGCACCGGGGAGCTGTTTTTT,CASSARRPSGVSGTGELFF
.,13,.,TRBV7-2,TRBJ2-5,TGTGCCAGCAGTCGGGGGCACCAAGAGACCCAGTACTTC,CASSRGHQETQYF
.,10,.,TRBV20-1,TRBJ1-2,TGCAGTGCTAGAAACCCTGGCTACACCTTC,CSARNPGYTF
TRBD1,16,.,TRBV16,TRBJ2-2,TGTGCCAGCAGCCAAACAGGGGGCCTTGACACCGGGGAGCTGTTTTTT,CASSQTGGLDTGELFF
.,14,.,TRBV4-3,TRBJ2-1,TGCGCCAGCAGCCCCTGGGACGGCTACAATGAGCAGTTCTTC,CASSPWDGYNEQFF
.,15,.,TRBV7-2,TRBJ1-3,TGTGCCAGTAAAACGACAGCCGTCTCTGGAAACACCATATATTTT,CASKTTAVSGNTIYF
.,12,.,TRBV28,TRBJ1-1,TGTGCCAGCAGTTTGGGCGGGGCTGAAGCTTTCTTT,CASSLGGAEAFF
.,13,.,TRBV9,TRBJ1-2,TGTGCCAGCAGCGTAAACGGTTTCTATGGCTACACCTTC,CASSVNGFYGYTF
.,11,.,TRBV20-1,TRBJ2-1,TGCAGGCCCGGGACCTACAATGAGCAGTTCTTC,CRPGTYNEQFF
.,14,.,TRBV11-2,TRBJ2-7,TGTGCCAGCAGCCCAGACTCCTTAGTTGGCGAGCAGTACTTC,CASSPDSLVGEQYF
TRBD2,15,.,TRBV28,TRBJ2-1,TGTGCCAGCAGTAGCGGGGGAGGTGGTACGGATGAGCAGTTCTTC,CASSSGGGGTDEQFF
.,14,.,TRBV5-1,TRBJ2-1,TGCGCCAGCAGCCTAGACCGTTCCTACAATGAGCAGTTCTTC,CASSLDRSYNEQFF
.,18,.,TRBV23-1,TRBJ2-1,TGCGCCAGCAGTCAATCTAAATGGACTTGCGACGCCCGCAATGAGCAGTTCTTC,CASSQSKWTCDARNEQFF
.,13,.,TRBV2,TRBJ2-7,TGTGCCAGCAGTGAAGTACAGCCCTACGAGCAGTACTTC,CASSEVQPYEQYF
TRBD2,15,.,TRBV5-1,TRBJ2-1,TGCGCCAGCAGCCTTAGCGGGAGCTCCTACAATGAGCAGTTCTTC,CASSLSGSSYNEQFF
TRBD2,13,.,TRBV10-3,TRBJ2-1,TGTGCCATCGCGCTAGCGGGAGTCAATGAGCAGTTCTTC,CAIALAGVNEQFF
TRBD2,15,.,TRBV10-3,TRBJ2-2,TGTGCCATCAGCGGGACTAGCGGGAGGGCCGGGGAGCTGTTTTTT,CAISGTSGRAGELFF
.,12,.,TRBV15,TRBJ1-2,TGTGCCACCAGCAGAGATGGTGGTGGCTACACCTTC,CATSRDGGGYTF
TRBD2,14,.,TRBV28,TRBJ2-3,TGTGCCAAGGGAAGGCGGGAGGGGCCAGATACGCAGTATTTT,CAKGRREGPDTQYF
.,12,.,TRBV27,TRBJ2-7,TGTGCCAGCAGTCTCGAACAGGGCCCCAGGTACTTC,CASSLEQGPRYF
.,15,.,TRBV5-1,TRBJ2-7,TGCGCCAGCAGCGTAGTTAGCGGAAGCTCCTACGAGCAGTACTTC,CASSVVSGSSYEQYF
TRBD1,16,.,TRBV11-2,TRBJ2-1,TGTGCCAGCAGCTTAAGCGACAGGGGGCGCGTCAATGAGCAGTTCTTC,CASSLSDRGRVNEQFF
.,15,.,TRBV6-5,TRBJ2-3,TGTGCCAGCAGTTACCGGGACACCAGCACAGATACGCAGTATTTT,CASSYRDTSTDTQYF
.,16,.,TRBV9,TRBJ2-1,TGTGCCAGCAGCGTTTTCGACTGGGGATCATACAATGAGCAGTTCTTC,CASSVFDWGSYNEQFF
.,19,.,TRBV1,TRBJ2-7,TGCACCAGCAGTCTTTACTTGATGTTGCGGCGGGAGGCGGCCGGCGAGCAGTACTTC,CTSSLYLMLRREAAGEQYF
.,14,.,TRBV10-3,TRBJ1-5,TGTGCCATCAGTGAGTCAAGTGGTTTACAGCCCCAGCATTTT,CAISESSGLQPQHF
TRBD1,16,.,TRBV9,TRBJ2-3,TGTGCCAGCAGCGTAACCGGGACAGGGGTCACAGATACGCAGTATTTT,CASSVTGTGVTDTQYF
TRBD1,17,.,TRBV28,TRBJ2-2,TGTGCCAGCAGTTTGAGGGGGACAGGGATTGGCACCGGGGAGCTGTTTTTT,CASSLRGTGIGTGELFF
.,14,few,TRBV19,TRBJ1-1,TGTGCCAGTAGTATTCAGGGGAGAGGAACTGAAGCTTTCTTT,CASSIQGRGTEAFF
TRBD1,15,once,TRBV6-1,TRBJ1-5,TGTGCCAGCAGTGCGTGGACAGGGGACAATCAGCCCCAGCATTTT,CASSAWTGDNQPQHF
TRBD2,16,.,TRBV18,TRBJ2-1,TGTGCCAGCTCACCACCGCCTAGCGGGCAATACAATGAGCAGTTCTTC,CASSPPPSGQYNEQFF
TRBD2,14,.,TRBV30,TRBJ2-7,TGTGCCTGGAGAGAAGCGGGAGGCACCCACGAGCAGTACTTC,CAWREAGGTHEQYF
TRBD1,14,once,TRBV11-2,TRBJ2-5,TGTGCCAGCAGATTTACCGGGACAGAAGAGACCCAGTACTTC,CASRFTGTEETQYF
TRBD1,15,.,TRBV28,TRBJ2-7,TGTGCCAGCAGCTCTGGACAGGGAAGCTCCTACGAGCAGTACTTC,CASSSGQGSSYEQYF
TRBD2,19,.,TRBV27,TRBJ2-3,TGTGCCAGCAGTTTCGTACGGACTAGCGGGGGGGGAGTCACAGATACGCAGTATTTT,CASSFVRTSGGGVTDTQYF
.,15,.,TRBV27,TRBJ2-7,TGTGCCAGCAGTTCCGCAGGGGGGTTTCGGGACGAGCAGTACTTC,CASSSAGGFRDEQYF
TRBD2,13,.,TRBV10-1,TRBJ2-1,TGCGCCAGCACTTTAGCGGGAGGAGGGGAGCAGTTCTTC,CASTLAGGGEQFF
.,15,.,TRBV7-2,TRBJ2-1,TGTGCCAGCAGAACCGGGACGACTACGGTCCATGAGCAGTTCTTC,CASRTGTTTVHEQFF
TRBD1,14,.,TRBV5-1,TRBJ1-5,TGCGCCAGCAGCTTGGAACAGGGGGGTCAGCCCCAGCATTTT,CASSLEQGGQPQHF
.,15,.,TRBV5-6,TRBJ2-2,TGTGCCAGCAGCTTGATTCAGGGGATCGCCGGGGAGCTGTTTTTT,CASSLIQGIAGELFF
.,13,.,TRBV5-1,TRBJ2-5,TGCGCCAGCAGCCAGGGACGGCAAGAGACCCAGTACTTC,CASSQGRQETQYF
.,12,.,TRBV29-1,TRBJ1-1,TGCAGCGGCTCTGAGGTGAACACTGAAGCTTTCTTT,CSGSEVNTEAFF
.,16,.,TRBV5-1,TRBJ1-3,TGCGCCAGCAGCTTGGAGACTTTGACCTCTGGAAACACCATATATTTT,CASSLETLTSGNTIYF
TRBD2,16,.,TRBV7-2,TRBJ2-7,TGTGCCAGCAGCTTAGTCTCGGGACTAGCGGGGTACGAGCAGTACTTC,CASSLVSGLAGYEQYF
TRBD2,19,.,TRBV4-3,TRBJ2-1,TGCGCCAGCAGCCAAGGGGAATGGCTAGCGGGGATCTCCTACAATGAGCAGTTCTTC,CASSQGEWLAGISYNEQFF
TRBD1,14,.,TRBV27,TRBJ1-1,TGTGCCAGCAGTTTTGGAGGGGGCTATACTGAAGCTTTCTTT,CASSFGGGYTEAFF
TRBD1,15,few,TRBV4-2,TRBJ1-2,TGTGCCAGCAGCCAAGAACCAACAGGGGGCTTCGGCTACACCTTC,CASSQEPTGGFGYTF
.,15,few,TRBV19,TRBJ1-1,TGTGCCAGTAGTAGATTGGGCAGGCAGAACACTGAAGCTTTCTTT,CASSRLGRQNTEAFF
.,13,.,TRBV28,TRBJ2-5,TGTGCCAGCAGTTTCCTTAGCGGAGGAGGGTGGTACTTC,CASSFLSGGGWYF
TRBD1,13,.,TRBV5-1,TRBJ1-2,TGCGCCAGCAGTCCTACAGGGGGATGGGACTACACCTTC,CASSPTGGWDYTF